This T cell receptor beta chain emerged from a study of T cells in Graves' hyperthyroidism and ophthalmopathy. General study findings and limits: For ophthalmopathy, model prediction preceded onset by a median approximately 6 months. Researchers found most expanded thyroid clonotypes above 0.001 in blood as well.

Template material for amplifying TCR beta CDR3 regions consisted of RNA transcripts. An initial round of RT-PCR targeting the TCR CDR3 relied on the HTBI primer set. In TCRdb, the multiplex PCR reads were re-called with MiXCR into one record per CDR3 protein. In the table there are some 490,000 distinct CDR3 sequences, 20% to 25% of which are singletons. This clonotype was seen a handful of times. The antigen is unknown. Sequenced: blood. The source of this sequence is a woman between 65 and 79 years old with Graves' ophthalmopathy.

The CDR3 coding sequence is TGTGCCAGCACCCCGGGAGGCCTAGCGGGTTTGACCGGGGAGCTGTTTTTT. Its translation: CASTPGGLAGLTGELFF. This sequence joins TRBV7-2 and TRBJ2-2; 8 positions agree with TRBD2. Germline values: CDR1 SGHTA, CDR2 FQGNSA. V lost 7 bases and J lost 5; bases outside the gene matches: 15. The CDR3 spans 17 residues.